The 26 T cell receptor beta chains listed next were all sequenced from one sample in a study of control samples from healthy donors and cancer patients. TCRdb keeps only in-frame clones here, not all; method: immunoSEQ multiplex PCR. Among about 84,000 clones listed, 75% to 85% were seen once. The sequencing input was PBMCs. The source is a man aged 55 to 70 with head and neck cancer.

The chain couples TRBV19 to TRBJ2-1; no clear D gene. The CDR3 is made up of 14 amino acids. CDR1 and CDR2 from the germline V gene are LNHDA and SQIVND (reference sequence). Between the trimmed V and J ends, which lost 2 bases and 2 bases, there was a span of 7 bases. CDR3 sequence: CASSIPGAYNEQFF. The CDR3 nucleotides are TGTGCCAGTAGTATACCAGGTGCCTACAATGAGCAGTTCTTC.

The chain employs TRBV27 and TRBJ1-1; TRBD1 agrees at 7 bases. The V gene end was trimmed by 8 bases and the J gene end by 5 bases; junction bases not matched to a gene: 8. CDR1 and CDR2 from the germline V gene are MNHEY and SMNVEV (reference sequence). The CDR3 has 13 residues. The CDR3 protein is CASGVWTGTEAFF. The CDR3 nucleotides read TGTGCCAGCGGGGTTTGGACAGGAACTGAAGCTTTCTTT.

The count of this clone is one. J is TRBJ2-7 and V is TRBV28; a possible D gene is TRBD1 (6 bases). The CDR3 has 13 amino acids. Germline V gene data show CDR1 as MDHEN and CDR2 as SYDVKM. Trimming took off 7 bases at V and 0 bases at J, with 10 bases between the two ends. CDR3 coding DNA: TGTGCCAGCATCGAAGGGGGCTCCTACGAGCAGTACTTC. It yields the protein CASIEGGSYEQYF.

The J gene is TRBJ2-5, the V gene TRBV28, with D perhaps matching TRBD2 (5 bases). The germline V gene encodes CDR1 MDHEN and CDR2 SYDVKM. V shed 6 bases and J shed 5 bases, with 10 bases lying between them. The CDR3 has 12 amino acids. The CDR3 is CASSAGRETQYF. The CDR3 coding sequence is TGTGCCAGCAGCGCGGGTCGGGAGACCCAGTACTTC. The full variable domain, in which reference TRBV28 and TRBJ2-5 provide the parts outside the CDR3, is DVKVTQSSRYLVKRTGEKVFLECVQDMDHENMFWYRQDPGLGLRLIYFSYDVKMKEKGDIPEGYSVSREKKERFSLILESASTNQTSMYLCASSAGRETQYFGPGTRLLVL.

The chain links TRBV5-1 to TRBJ1-2; TRBD1 aligns across 8 bases. CDR1 is SGHRS and CDR2 is YFSETQ in the germline V gene. V trimming: 3 bases; J trimming: 4 bases; junction bases outside the gene matches: 8. The CDR3 loop spans 15 amino acids. CDR3 in amino acids: CASSYSGGLGYGYTF. Written as DNA, the CDR3 is TGCGCCAGCAGCTACTCAGGGGGCTTGGGCTATGGCTACACCTTC.

V gene TRBV28 combines with J gene TRBJ1-6, with a possible D match to TRBD1 (6 bases). V was trimmed by 8 bases and J by 9 bases, leaving 8 bases between them. CDR1 MDHEN and CDR2 SYDVKM come from the germline V gene. The CDR3 spans 11 residues. The CDR3 sequence is CASGGLSPLHF. For the CDR3, the DNA is TGTGCCAGCGGGGGGCTTTCACCCCTCCACTTT.

This chain uses TRBV19 with TRBJ2-1, with D possibly being TRBD1 (6 bases). In germline, CDR1 is LNHDA, CDR2 SQIVND (reference sequence). The length of the CDR3 is 13 residues. Trimming removed 4 bases at V and 5 bases at J, with 9 bases between. The CDR3 is CASSTWTDNEQFF. For the CDR3, the DNA is TGTGCCAGTAGTACCTGGACAGACAATGAGCAGTTCTTC.

This rearrangement joins TRBV7-6 to TRBJ2-7, with 12 nucleotides matching TRBD2. V lost 4 bases and J lost 6; bases outside the gene matches: 7. Germline CDR1 is SGHVS and CDR2 is FNYEAQ. This CDR3 is built from 15 residues. The CDR3 loop reads CASSYGLAGRSEQYF. CDR3 in DNA: TGTGCCAGCAGCTATGGACTAGCGGGAAGAAGCGAGCAGTACTTC. Drawing the rest from reference TRBV7-6 and TRBJ2-7, the complete variable domain is GAGVSQSPRYKVTKRGQDVALRCDPISGHVSLYWYRQALGQGPEFLTYFNYEAQQDKSGLPNDRFSAERPEGSISTLTIQRTEQRDSAMYRCASSYGLAGRSEQYFGPGTRLTVT.

The V gene is TRBV18, the J gene TRBJ2-2, with TRBD1 matching over 8 bases. This CDR3 has 15 amino acids. CDR1 is KGHSH and CDR2 is LQKENI in the germline V gene. The ends lost 5 bases at V and 1 base at J; junction bases unmatched: 3. CDR3 loop: CASSSGQENTGELFF. The CDR3 coding sequence is TGTGCCAGCTCATCGGGACAGGAGAACACCGGGGAGCTGTTTTTT.

The chain is built from TRBV6-2 or TRBV6-3 and TRBJ1-1; D is possibly TRBD1 (6 bases). The CDR3 has 14 amino acids. Trimming shortened V by 4 bases and J by 5 bases, and 14 bases separated the two germline ends. Germline CDR1 MNHEY, CDR2 SVGEGT. The CDR3 DNA sequence: TGTGCCAGCAGTTTACGTGGGGGCAGGACTGAAGCTTTCTTT. Its protein is CASSLRGGRTEAFF.

In this sample, this clone turned up once. The V call is TRBV28, the J call TRBJ1-1, with 8 nucleotides matching TRBD1. The germline gives CDR1 MDHEN, CDR2 SYDVKM. The CDR3 consists of 13 residues. J lost 11 bases, V lost 5 bases, and 10 bases had no gene match. The CDR3 reads CASSGQGVFRAFF. The DNA of the CDR3 is TGTGCCAGCAGTGGACAGGGCGTCTTTAGGGCTTTCTTT.

The V gene is TRBV28, the J gene TRBJ1-4; D call uncertain. This CDR3 has 15 residues. V was cut by 7 bases and J by 7 bases, with 19 bases left in between. Per the germline V gene, CDR1 is MDHEN and CDR2 is SYDVKM. The chain's CDR3 is CASKKTGYFGEKLFF. CDR3 coding DNA: TGTGCCAGCAAAAAAACCGGCTACTTCGGTGAAAAACTGTTTTTT.

The chain carries TRBV6-5 and TRBJ1-1; D gene ambiguous. V dropped 6 bases and J dropped 0 bases, with 8 bases sitting between them. The CDR3 runs 13 residues. The germline V gene encodes CDR1 MNHEY and CDR2 SVGAGI. The CDR3, as DNA: TGTGCCAGCAGCTACCGGGTGAACACTGAAGCTTTCTTT. Translating gives CASSYRVNTEAFF.

The rearrangement joins TRBV25-1 to TRBJ2-7, with 14 bases identical to TRBD2. Trimming removed 6 bases from V and 6 bases from J; junction bases left unmatched: 10. Germline V gives CDR1 MGHDK, CDR2 SYGVNS. CDR3 length equals 16 residues. The CDR3 DNA follows: TGTGCCAGCAGGGGCCGACTAGCGGGAGGGCCGGTCGAGCAGTACTTC. The encoded protein is CASRGRLAGGPVEQYF.

V gene TRBV4-1 combines with J gene TRBJ2-1, with D tentatively TRBD2 (5 bases). In germline, CDR1 is MGHRA, CDR2 YSYEKL. The CDR3 runs to 14 residues. V gave up 4 bases and J gave up 4 bases, with 11 bases separating them. The CDR3 nucleotides read TGCGCCAGCAGCCTCCCTACGGGATACAATGAGCAGTTCTTC. This encodes CASSLPTGYNEQFF.

This clone has only a few counts. This sequence joins TRBV19 and TRBJ1-5; D is unclear. Trimming cost V 0 bases and J 0 bases, with 6 bases left between them. This CDR3 comprises 15 residues. From germline, CDR1 is LNHDA and CDR2 SQIVND (reference sequence). This CDR3 is CASSIDLDSNQPQHF. In nucleotides, the CDR3 is TGTGCCAGTAGTATAGATCTGGATAGCAATCAGCCCCAGCATTTT.

The chain couples TRBV5-1 to TRBJ2-4; D is unresolved. CDR1 is SGHRS, CDR2 YFSETQ, per germline. This CDR3 contains 14 residues. Trimming removed 5 bases from V and 0 bases from J, with 9 bases in between. The CDR3 loop reads CASRMDIAKNIQYF. CDR3 nucleotides: TGCGCCAGCAGAATGGATATAGCCAAAAACATTCAGTACTTC.

This chain joins TRBV4-1 and TRBJ2-7, with 8 bases aligning to TRBD2. The CDR3 length is 19 residues. Germline CDR1 and CDR2: MGHRA and YSYEKL. J gave up 2 bases and V 3 bases, and 18 bases lay outside the gene matches. CDR3 amino acids: CASSQRGGEGLAGPYEQYF. The DNA of the CDR3 is TGCGCCAGCAGCCAGAGGGGAGGGGAGGGTCTAGCGGGCCCCTACGAGCAGTACTTC.

This sequence joins TRBV19 and TRBJ2-7, with TRBD1 matching 8 bases. The CDR3 contains 16 residues. The germline V gene encodes CDR1 LNHDA and CDR2 SQIVND (reference sequence). The V segment lost 5 bases and the J segment 4 bases; nucleotides outside the gene matches: 13. The CDR3 DNA reads TGTGCCAGTAGTCCAGCAGGACAGGGTGGTCGGTACGAGCAGTACTTC. It encodes CASSPAGQGGRYEQYF.

This clone is judged medium-sized (0.01 to 0.1%). The chain combines TRBV5-6 with TRBJ1-4; TRBD1 might be the D (6 bases). CDR1 is SGHDT and CDR2 is YYEEEE in the germline V gene. Trimming stripped 5 bases from V and 5 bases from J, with 10 bases between. This CDR3 comprises 13 residues. This chain's CDR3 is CASSDRNNEKLFF. DNA for the CDR3: TGTGCCAGCAGTGACAGGAACAATGAAAAACTGTTTTTT.

The V and J genes are TRBV11-3 and TRBJ2-7; the D call may be TRBD1 or TRBD2 (5 bases each). The CDR3 totals 14 residues. Germline values: CDR1 SGHNT, CDR2 YENEEA. V lost 2 bases and J lost 0, with 8 bases in between. The CDR3 nucleotides are TGTGCCAGCAGCTTATGGGGGAGCTCCTACGAGCAGTACTTC. Protein: CASSLWGSSYEQYF.

The V call is TRBV27, the J call TRBJ1-4, with TRBD1 identical over 7 bases. Trimming removed 6 bases from V and 4 bases from J; junction bases left unmatched: 5. Germline CDR1 and CDR2: MNHEY and SMNVEV (reference sequence). The CDR3 loop spans 14 amino acids. CDR3 residues: CASRTGSGNEKLFF. CDR3 nucleotides: TGTGCCAGCAGGACAGGGTCTGGTAATGAAAAACTGTTTTTT. The whole variable domain, filled in from reference TRBV27 and TRBJ1-4, reads EAQVTQNPRYLITVTGKKLTVTCSQNMNHEYMSWYRQDPGLGLRQIYYSMNVEVTDKGDVPEGYKVSRKEKRNFPLILESPSPNQTSLYFCASRTGSGNEKLFFGSGTQLSVL.

The chain employs TRBV19 and TRBJ2-1, with TRBD1 matching 9 bases. J lost 4 bases, V lost 8 bases, and 9 bases had no gene match. Germline loops: CDR1 LNHDA, CDR2 SQIVND (reference sequence). This CDR3 is built from 15 residues. The CDR3 sequence is CASSVTGGLYNEQFF. The DNA for the CDR3 is TGTGCCAGTTCGGTAACAGGGGGCCTGTACAATGAGCAGTTCTTC.

The chain joins TRBV18 to TRBJ2-1; D may be TRBD1 or TRBD2 (5 bases each). V lost 1 base and J lost 9, with 10 bases in between. Germline V gene sequence: CDR1 KGHSH, CDR2 LQKENI. The CDR3 loop spans 13 amino acids. The CDR3 nucleotides are TGTGCCAGCTCACCACGTTGGGACGGTGAGCAGTTCTTC. This codes for CASSPRWDGEQFF.

The chain is built from TRBV12-3 or TRBV12-4 and TRBJ1-1; maybe TRBD1 (6 bases). The CDR3 loop spans 13 amino acids. Trimming left V 5 bases short and J 4 bases short, with 11 bases between. The CDR3, as DNA: TGTGCCAGCAGTCTACAGGGTAGCACTGAAGCTTTCTTT. It is translated as CASSLQGSTEAFF.

A few counts support this clone. The chain is built from TRBV4-1 and TRBJ2-7; TRBD2 is a possible D gene (6 bases). This CDR3 spans 15 amino acids. Germline lookup yields CDR1 MGHRA and CDR2 YSYEKL. V was pared by 0 bases and J by 2 bases, with 11 bases between. The CDR3 DNA sequence: TGCGCCAGCAGCCAAGATCATGGACTACCCTACGAGCAGTACTTC. It specifies CASSQDHGLPYEQYF.